The present TCR beta chain was sequenced within a study of blood T cells in healthy people across ages. Whole-study results and caveats: Unknown CMV status may confound age-related changes in expanded clones.

Of note for this clonotype: Its antigen is unidentified.

With a J-beta primer mix and a sample-barcoded 5' primer, a second PCR ran about 7 to 12 cycles. TCRdb recomputed calls from the 5' RACE reads with MiXCR, one row per CDR3 protein. The table shows around 750,000 distinct CDR3 sequences, with 50% to 65% occurring only once. The receptor comes from a man of 80 years or more in good health. The sample taken for sequencing was blood.

The CDR3 DNA is TGTGCCAGCAGCTCCGGCGGGGGAGGTGGCTACACCTTC. Its translation is CASSSGGGGGYTF. The rearrangement uses TRBV5-4 and TRBJ1-2; possibly TRBD1 for D (5 bases). The V and J ends lost 3 bases and 7 bases respectively, with 13 bases between them. The CDR3 sequence is 13 residues long. Germline V lookup: CDR1 SGHNT, CDR2 YYREEE (reference sequence).